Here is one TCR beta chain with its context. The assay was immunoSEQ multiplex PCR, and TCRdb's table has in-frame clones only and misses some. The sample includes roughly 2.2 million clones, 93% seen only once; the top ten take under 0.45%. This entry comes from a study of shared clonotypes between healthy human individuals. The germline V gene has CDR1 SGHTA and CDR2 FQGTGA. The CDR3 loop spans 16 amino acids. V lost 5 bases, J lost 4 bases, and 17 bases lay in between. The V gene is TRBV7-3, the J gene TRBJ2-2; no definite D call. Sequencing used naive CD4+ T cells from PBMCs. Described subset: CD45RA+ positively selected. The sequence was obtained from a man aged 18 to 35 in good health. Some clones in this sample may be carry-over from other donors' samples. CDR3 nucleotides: TGTGCCAGCAGCCCCCAGGCGCTTCTTAGCACCGGGGAGCTGTTTTTT. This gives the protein CASSPQALLSTGELFF. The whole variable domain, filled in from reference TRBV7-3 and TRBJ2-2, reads GAGVSQTPSNKVTEKGKYVELRCDPISGHTALYWYRQSLGQGPEFLIYFQGTGAADDSGLPNDRFFAVRPEGSVSTLKIQRTERGDSAVYLCASSPQALLSTGELFFGEGSRLTVL.